This record covers a single T cell receptor beta chain. CDR3 length: 15 amino acids. Germline values: CDR1 SGHRS, CDR2 YFSETQ. The germline V and J ends were trimmed by 1 base and 4 bases, with 11 bases remaining between them. The data are from a study of blood T cell repertoires in COVID-19. About the study: PBMCs, B-cell-depleted T cells, or T cells were the source of the cDNA or gDNA that made up the material.

Authors' data handling: The authors estimated nucleated cell counts from reference gene primer amplification. Using immunoSEQ multiplex PCR, the repertoire was profiled, and TCRdb retains in-frame clones only, with some absent. The DNA was the basis for D and trimming; V, J and clone size are from that table. The sample lists about 26,000 clones, nearly 90% seen once, with about 11% in the top ten. The sequence came from a man in his 70s with acute or convalescent COVID-19. The V call is TRBV5-1, the J call TRBJ2-2; possibly TRBD1 for D (5 bases). The specimen was peripheral blood. The CDR3 loop is CASSLSGTGTGELFF. As DNA, the CDR3 is TGCGCCAGCAGCTTGTCCGGAACAGGCACCGGGGAGCTGTTTTTT.